This T cell receptor (beta chain) emerged from a study of blood T cell repertoires in COVID-19. Overall study: COVID-19 samples from acute and convalescent phases originated in the United States, Italy and Spain. T cells, B-cell-depleted T cells, or PBMCs supplied cDNA or gDNA.

Original analysis: Reference gene primer amplification gave estimated nucleated cell counts. The protocol was immunoSEQ multiplex PCR, while the TCRdb copy is restricted to in-frame clones and leaves out a portion. V, J and clone size are those of that table, while D and trimming were read from the DNA. Among around 78,000 clones listed, around 86% were seen once. V shed 4 bases and J 3 bases; nucleotides not matched to a gene: 5. The CDR3 runs to 14 residues. Germline V gene lookup returns CDR1 SGHDT and CDR2 YYEEEE. V gene TRBV5-6 combines with J gene TRBJ1-1, with 8 bases that match TRBD1. Sequenced sample: peripheral blood. The sequence was collected from a man between 65 and 80 years old with active or convalescent COVID-19. This chain's CDR3 is CASSIRGLDTEAFF. CDR3 DNA sequence: TGTGCCAGCAGCATCAGGGGGCTGGACACTGAAGCTTTCTTT.